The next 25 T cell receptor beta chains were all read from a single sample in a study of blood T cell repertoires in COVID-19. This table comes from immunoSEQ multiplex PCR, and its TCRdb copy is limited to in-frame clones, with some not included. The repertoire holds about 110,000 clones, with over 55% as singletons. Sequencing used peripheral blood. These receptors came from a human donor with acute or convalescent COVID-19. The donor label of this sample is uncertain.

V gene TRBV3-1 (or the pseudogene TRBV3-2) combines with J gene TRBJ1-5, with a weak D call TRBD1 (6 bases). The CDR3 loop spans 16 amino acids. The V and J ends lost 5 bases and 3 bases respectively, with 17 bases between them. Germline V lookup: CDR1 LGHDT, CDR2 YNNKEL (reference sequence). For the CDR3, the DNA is TGTGCCAGCAGCGCAGGGGTCAGTGCTACCAATCAGCCCCAGCATTTT. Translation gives CASSAGVSATNQPQHF.

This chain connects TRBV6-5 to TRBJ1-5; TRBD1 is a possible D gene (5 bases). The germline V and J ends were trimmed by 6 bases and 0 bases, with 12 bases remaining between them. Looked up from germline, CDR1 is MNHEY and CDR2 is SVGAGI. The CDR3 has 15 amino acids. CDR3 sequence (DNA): TGTGCCAGCAGACCCCCAGGGTATAGCAATCAGCCCCAGCATTTT. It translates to CASRPPGYSNQPQHF.

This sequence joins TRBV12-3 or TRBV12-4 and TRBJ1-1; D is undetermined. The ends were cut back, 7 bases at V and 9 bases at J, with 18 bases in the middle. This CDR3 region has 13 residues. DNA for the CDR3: TGTGCCAGCATACAAGGCGTACAGCAGAAAGCTTTCTTT. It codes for CASIQGVQQKAFF.

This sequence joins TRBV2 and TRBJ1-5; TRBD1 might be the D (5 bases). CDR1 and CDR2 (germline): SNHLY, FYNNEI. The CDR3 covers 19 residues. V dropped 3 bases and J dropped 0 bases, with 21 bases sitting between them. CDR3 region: CASSDDSVTGPLSNQPQHF. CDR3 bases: TGTGCCAGCAGTGACGACAGTGTTACGGGTCCCCTTAGCAATCAGCCCCAGCATTTT.

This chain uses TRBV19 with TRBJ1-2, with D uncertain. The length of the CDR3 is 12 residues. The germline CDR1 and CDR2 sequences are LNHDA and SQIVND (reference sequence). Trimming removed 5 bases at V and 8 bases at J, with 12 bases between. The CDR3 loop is CASSSRSRGYTF. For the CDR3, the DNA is TGTGCCAGTAGTTCGCGGTCTAGGGGCTACACCTTC. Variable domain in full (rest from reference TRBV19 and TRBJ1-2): DGGITQSPKYLFRKEGQNVTLSCEQNLNHDAMYWYRQDPGQGLRLIYYSQIVNDFQKGDIAEGYSVSREKKESFPLTVTSAQKNPTAFYLCASSSRSRGYTFGSGTRLTVV.

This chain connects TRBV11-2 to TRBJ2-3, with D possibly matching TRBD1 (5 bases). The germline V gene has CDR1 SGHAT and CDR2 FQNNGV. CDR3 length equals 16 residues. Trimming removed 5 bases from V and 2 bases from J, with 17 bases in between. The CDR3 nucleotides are TGTGCCAGCAGCCTCCAGGGTTGGGGTGACACAGATACGCAGTATTTT. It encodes CASSLQGWGDTDTQYF.

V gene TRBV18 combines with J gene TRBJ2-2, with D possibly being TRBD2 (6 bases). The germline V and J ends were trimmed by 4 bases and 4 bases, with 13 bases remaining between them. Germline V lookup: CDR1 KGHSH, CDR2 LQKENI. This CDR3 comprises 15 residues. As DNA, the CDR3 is TGTGCCAGCTCACGGACGTTCGGGGGCACCGGGGAGCTGTTTTTT. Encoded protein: CASSRTFGGTGELFF.

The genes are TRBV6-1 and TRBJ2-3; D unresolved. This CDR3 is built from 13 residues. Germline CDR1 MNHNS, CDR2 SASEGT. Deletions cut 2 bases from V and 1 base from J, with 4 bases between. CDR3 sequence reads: CASSEPGTDTQYF. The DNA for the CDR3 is TGTGCCAGCAGTGAACCGGGCACAGATACGCAGTATTTT.

The CDR3: CASSLTGGTGYTF. The CDR3 DNA reads TGTGCCAGCAGCTTGACAGGGGGGACAGGCTACACCTTC. V gene TRBV5-6 combines with J gene TRBJ1-2; 8 bases line up with TRBD1. The germline CDR1 and CDR2 sequences are SGHDT and YYEEEE. CDR3 length: 13 residues. V dropped 1 base and J dropped 8; count of bases not matched to a gene: 4.

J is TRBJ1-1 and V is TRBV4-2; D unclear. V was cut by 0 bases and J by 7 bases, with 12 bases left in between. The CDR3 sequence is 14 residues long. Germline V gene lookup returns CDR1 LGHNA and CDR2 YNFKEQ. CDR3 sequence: CASSQDFPRVEAFF. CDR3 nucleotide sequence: TGTGCCAGCAGCCAAGATTTTCCCCGGGTTGAAGCTTTCTTT.

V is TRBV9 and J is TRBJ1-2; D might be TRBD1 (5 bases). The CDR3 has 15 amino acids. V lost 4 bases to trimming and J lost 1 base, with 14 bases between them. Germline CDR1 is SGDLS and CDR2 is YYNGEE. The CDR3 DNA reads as TGTGCCAGCAGCCCTGTGGACACCCTTAACTATGGCTACACCTTC. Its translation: CASSPVDTLNYGYTF. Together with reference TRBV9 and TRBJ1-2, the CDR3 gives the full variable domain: DSGVTQTPKHLITATGQRVTLRCSPRSGDLSVYWYQQSLDQGLQFLIQYYNGEERAKGNILERFSAQQFPDLHSELNLSSLELGDSALYFCASSPVDTLNYGYTFGSGTRLTVV.

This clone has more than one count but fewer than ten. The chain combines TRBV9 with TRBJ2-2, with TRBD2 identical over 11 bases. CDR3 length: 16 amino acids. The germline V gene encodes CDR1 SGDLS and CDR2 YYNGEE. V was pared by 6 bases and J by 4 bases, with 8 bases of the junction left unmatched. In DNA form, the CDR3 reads TGTGCCAGCACCATTAGCGGGGGGGCGGCCACCGGGGAGCTGTTTTTT. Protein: CASTISGGAATGELFF.

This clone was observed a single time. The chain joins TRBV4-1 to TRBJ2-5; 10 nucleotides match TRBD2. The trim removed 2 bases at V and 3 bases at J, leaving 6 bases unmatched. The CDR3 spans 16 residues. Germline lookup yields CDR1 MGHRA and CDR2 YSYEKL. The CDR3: CASSQLAGGLKETQYF. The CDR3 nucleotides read TGCGCCAGCAGCCAATTAGCGGGGGGCCTCAAAGAGACCCAGTACTTC.

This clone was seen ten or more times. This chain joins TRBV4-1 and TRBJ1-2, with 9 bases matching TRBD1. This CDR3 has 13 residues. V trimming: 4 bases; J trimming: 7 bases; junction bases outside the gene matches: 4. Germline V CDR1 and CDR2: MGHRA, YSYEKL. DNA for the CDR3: TGCGCCAGCAGCCCGCTGGGACAGGGTGGCTACACCTTC. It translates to CASSPLGQGGYTF.

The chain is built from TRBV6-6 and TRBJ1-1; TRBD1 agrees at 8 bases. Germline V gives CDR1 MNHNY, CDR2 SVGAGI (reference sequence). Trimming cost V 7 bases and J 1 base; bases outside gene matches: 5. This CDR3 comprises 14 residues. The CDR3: CASTRDRTNTEAFF. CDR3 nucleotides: TGTGCCAGCACCCGGGACAGGACGAACACTGAAGCTTTCTTT.

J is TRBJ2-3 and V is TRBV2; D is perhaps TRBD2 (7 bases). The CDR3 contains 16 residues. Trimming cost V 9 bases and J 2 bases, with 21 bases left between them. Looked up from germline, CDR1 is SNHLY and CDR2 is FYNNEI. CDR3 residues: CASREEAGGLTDTQYF. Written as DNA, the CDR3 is TGTGCCAGTAGGGAGGAAGCCGGGGGGCTCACAGATACGCAGTATTTT.

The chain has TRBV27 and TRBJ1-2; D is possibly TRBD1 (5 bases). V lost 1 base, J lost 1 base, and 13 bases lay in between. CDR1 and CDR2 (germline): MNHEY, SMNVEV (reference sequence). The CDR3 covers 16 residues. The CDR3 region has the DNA TGTGCCAGCAGTTTATGGGGGGACCCATTTAACTATGGCTACACCTTC. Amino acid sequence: CASSLWGDPFNYGYTF.

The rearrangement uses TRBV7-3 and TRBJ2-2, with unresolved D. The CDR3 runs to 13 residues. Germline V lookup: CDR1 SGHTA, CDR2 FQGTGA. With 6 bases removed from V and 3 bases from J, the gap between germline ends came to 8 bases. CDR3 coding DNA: TGTGCCAGCAGTCGAGTGGACACCGGGGAGCTGTTTTTT. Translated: CASSRVDTGELFF.

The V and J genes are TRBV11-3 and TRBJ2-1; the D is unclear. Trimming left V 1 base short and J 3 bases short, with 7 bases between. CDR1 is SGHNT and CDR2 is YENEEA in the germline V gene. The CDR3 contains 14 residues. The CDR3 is CASSLGSLYNEQFF. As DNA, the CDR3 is TGTGCCAGCAGCTTAGGTAGCCTCTACAATGAGCAGTTCTTC.

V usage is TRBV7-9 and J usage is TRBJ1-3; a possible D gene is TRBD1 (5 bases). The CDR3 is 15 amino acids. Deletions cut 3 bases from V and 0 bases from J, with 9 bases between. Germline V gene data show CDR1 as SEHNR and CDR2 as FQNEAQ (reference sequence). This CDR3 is CASSFRGDSGNTIYF. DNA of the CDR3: TGTGCCAGCAGCTTCCGGGGGGACTCTGGAAACACCATATATTTT.

The CDR3: CASSSRWGDGYTF. Here the CDR3 DNA reads TGTGCCAGCAGCTCCAGGTGGGGAGATGGCTACACCTTC. V usage is TRBV7-3 and J usage is TRBJ1-2, with D unclear. The V end lost 4 bases, the J end lost 6 bases, and 12 bases lay between the germline ends. The CDR3 consists of 13 residues. Germline V CDR1 and CDR2: SGHTA, FQGTGA.

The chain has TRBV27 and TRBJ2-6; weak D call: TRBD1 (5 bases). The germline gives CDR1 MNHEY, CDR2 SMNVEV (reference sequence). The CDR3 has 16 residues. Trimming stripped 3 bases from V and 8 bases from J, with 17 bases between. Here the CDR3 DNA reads TGTGCCAGCAGTTTTGGTTTAGGGGATGTTACCAACGTCCTGACTTTC. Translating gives CASSFGLGDVTNVLTF.

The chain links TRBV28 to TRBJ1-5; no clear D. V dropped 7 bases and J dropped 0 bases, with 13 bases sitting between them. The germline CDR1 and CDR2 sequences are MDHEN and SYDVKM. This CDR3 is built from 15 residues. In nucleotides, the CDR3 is TGTGCCAGCACCCCGGGGTGGCTTAGCAATCAGCCCCAGCATTTT. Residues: CASTPGWLSNQPQHF.

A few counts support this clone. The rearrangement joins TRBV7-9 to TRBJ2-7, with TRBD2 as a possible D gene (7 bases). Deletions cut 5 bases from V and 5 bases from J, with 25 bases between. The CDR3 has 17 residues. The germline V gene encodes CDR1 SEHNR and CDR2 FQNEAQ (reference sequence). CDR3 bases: TGTGCCAGCAGCGCAGGGATCGGGGGGCCATTATCCCACGAGCAGTACTTC. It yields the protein CASSAGIGGPLSHEQYF.

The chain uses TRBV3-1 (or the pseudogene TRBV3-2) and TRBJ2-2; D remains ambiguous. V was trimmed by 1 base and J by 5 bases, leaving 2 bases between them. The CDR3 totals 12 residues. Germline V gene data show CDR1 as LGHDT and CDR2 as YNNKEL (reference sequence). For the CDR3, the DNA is TGTGCCAGCAGCCAAGCTACCGGGGAGCTGTTTTTT. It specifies CASSQATGELFF.